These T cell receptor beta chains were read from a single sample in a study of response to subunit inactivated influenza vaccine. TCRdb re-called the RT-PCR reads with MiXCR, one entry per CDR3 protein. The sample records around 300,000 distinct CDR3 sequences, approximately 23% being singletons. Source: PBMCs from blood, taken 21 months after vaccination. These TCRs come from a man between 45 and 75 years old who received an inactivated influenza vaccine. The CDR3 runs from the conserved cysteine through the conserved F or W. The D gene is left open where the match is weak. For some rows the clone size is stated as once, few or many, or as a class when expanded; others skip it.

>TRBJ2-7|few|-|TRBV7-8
CASSWNQDLEQYF
TGTGCCAGCAGCTGGAACCAGGACCTGGAGCAGTACTTC
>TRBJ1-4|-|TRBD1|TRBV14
CASSQETGWAEKLFF
TGTGCCAGCAGCCAAGAGACAGGGTGGGCTGAAAAACTGTTTTTT
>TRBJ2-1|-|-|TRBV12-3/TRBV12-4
CASSLSGAVGNEQFF
TGTGCCAGCAGTTTATCAGGGGCGGTGGGGAATGAGCAGTTCTTC
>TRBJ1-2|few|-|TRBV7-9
CASSPDGGNYGYTF
TGTGCCAGCAGCCCGGACGGGGGAAACTATGGCTACACCTTC
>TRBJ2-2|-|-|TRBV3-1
CASSQEVVTGTGELFF
TGTGCCAGCAGCCAAGAGGTCGTGACGGGCACCGGGGAGCTGTTTTTT
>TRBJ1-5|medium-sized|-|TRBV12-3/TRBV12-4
CASSLRTTANQPQHF
TGTGCCAGCAGTTTACGGACAACTGCCAATCAGCCCCAGCATTTT
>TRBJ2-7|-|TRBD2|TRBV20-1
CSASPSSGGPYEQYF
TGCAGTGCTAGTCCATCTAGCGGGGGGCCCTACGAGCAGTACTTC
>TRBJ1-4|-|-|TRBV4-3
CASSQVTGGEKLFF
TGCGCCAGCAGCCAAGTCACCGGAGGGGAAAAACTGTTTTTT
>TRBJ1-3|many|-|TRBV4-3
CASSQDGGLAGNTIYF
TGCGCCAGCAGCCAAGATGGGGGGCTTGCTGGAAACACCATATATTTT
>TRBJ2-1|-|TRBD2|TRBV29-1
CSVVIWREGHNEQFF
TGCAGCGTCGTGATATGGCGGGAGGGCCACAATGAGCAGTTCTTC
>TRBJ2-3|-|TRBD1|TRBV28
CASSSFYRGSTDTQYF
TGTGCCAGCAGTTCATTCTACAGGGGGTCCACAGATACGCAGTATTTT
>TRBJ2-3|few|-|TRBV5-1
CASSLGATPGDTQYF
TGCGCCAGCAGCTTGGGGGCCACCCCAGGGGATACGCAGTATTTT
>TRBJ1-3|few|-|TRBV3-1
CASSQTASSGNTIYF
TGTGCCAGCAGCCAGACCGCAAGCTCTGGAAACACCATATATTTT
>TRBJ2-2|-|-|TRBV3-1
CASSPRQFWGTGELFF
TGTGCCAGCAGCCCCCGACAGTTTTGGGGCACCGGGGAGCTGTTTTTT
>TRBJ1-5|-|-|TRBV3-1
CASSHAGYQPQHF
TGTGCCAGCAGCCATGCAGGATACCAGCCCCAGCATTTT
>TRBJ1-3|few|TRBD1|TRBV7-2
CASSLGTGRNTIYF
TGTGCCAGCAGCCTGGGGACAGGGAGAAACACCATATATTTT
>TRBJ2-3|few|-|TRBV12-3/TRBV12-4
CASRRPGPDTQYF
TGTGCCAGCAGACGGCCCGGGCCAGATACGCAGTATTTT
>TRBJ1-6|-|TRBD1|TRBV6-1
CASRDRGLLLASPLHF
TGTGCCAGCAGGGACAGGGGGCTTCTCCTTGCTTCACCCCTCCACTTT
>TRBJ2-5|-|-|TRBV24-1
CATSDPGGQETQYF
TGTGCCACCAGTGACCCCGGAGGGCAAGAGACCCAGTACTTC
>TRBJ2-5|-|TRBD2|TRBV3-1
CASSQGASGAFSRRETQYF
TGTGCCAGCAGCCAAGGGGCTAGCGGGGCGTTTAGCCGAAGGGAGACCCAGTACTTC
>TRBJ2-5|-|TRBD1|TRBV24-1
CATSEPTGKETQYF
TGTGCCACCAGTGAGCCGACAGGGAAAGAGACCCAGTACTTC
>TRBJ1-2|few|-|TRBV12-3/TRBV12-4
CASSQTGTNGYTF
TGTGCCAGCAGCCAGACAGGCACTAATGGCTACACCTTC
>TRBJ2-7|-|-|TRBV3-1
CASSRSLDSEYYEQYF
TGTGCCAGCAGCCGGAGTCTCGACAGCGAGTACTACGAGCAGTACTTC
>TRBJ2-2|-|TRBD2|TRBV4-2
CASSLPSEQAGTNTGELFF
TGTGCCAGCAGCCTCCCCTCAGAACAAGCGGGGACGAACACCGGGGAGCTGTTTTTT
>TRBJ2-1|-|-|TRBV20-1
CSARDLNNEQFF
TGCAGTGCTAGAGATTTGAACAATGAGCAGTTCTTC
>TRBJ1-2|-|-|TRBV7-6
CAGSPRGAYYGYTF
TGTGCCGGCAGCCCTAGGGGGGCTTACTATGGCTACACCTTC
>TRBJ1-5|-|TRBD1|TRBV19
CASSGTGTGNQPQHF
TGTGCCAGTAGTGGGACCGGGACAGGTAATCAGCCCCAGCATTTT
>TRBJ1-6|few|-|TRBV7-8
CASSLAVGQYNSPLHF
TGTGCCAGCAGCTTAGCGGTTGGGCAGTATAATTCACCCCTCCACTTT
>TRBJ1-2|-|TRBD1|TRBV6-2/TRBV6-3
CASSYLGTGTKGYTF
TGTGCCAGCAGTTATTTGGGGACAGGGACTAAAGGCTACACCTTC
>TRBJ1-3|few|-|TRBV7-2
CASSPQVARGGNTIYF
TGTGCCAGCAGCCCCCAGGTTGCCCGGGGAGGAAACACCATATATTTT
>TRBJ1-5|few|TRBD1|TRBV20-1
CSAGQGAVQPQHF
TGCAGTGCTGGACAGGGGGCAGTTCAGCCCCAGCATTTT
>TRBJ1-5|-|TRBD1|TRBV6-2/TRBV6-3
CATGGARNQPQHF
TGTGCCACAGGGGGGGCACGAAATCAGCCCCAGCATTTT
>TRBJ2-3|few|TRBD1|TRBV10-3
CAISLRTGEPTDTQYF
TGTGCCATCAGCCTCCGGACAGGGGAACCCACAGATACGCAGTATTTT
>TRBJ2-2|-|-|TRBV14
CASSHRGVGDTNTGELFF
TGTGCCAGCAGCCATCGGGGTGTCGGTGATACGAACACCGGGGAGCTGTTTTTT
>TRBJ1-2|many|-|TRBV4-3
CASSHSFPDYGYTF
TGCGCCAGCAGCCATAGTTTCCCCGATTATGGCTACACCTTC
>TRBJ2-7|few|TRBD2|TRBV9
CASSFQGLAGVDEQYF
TGTGCCAGCAGCTTTCAGGGACTAGCGGGAGTAGACGAGCAGTACTTC
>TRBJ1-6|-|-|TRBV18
CASSPSKDSPLHF
TGTGCCAGCTCACCATCTAAAGATTCACCCCTCCACTTT
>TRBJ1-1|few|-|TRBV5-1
CASSLVGSRGGEAFF
TGCGCCAGCAGCTTGGTGGGTTCACGCGGTGGTGAAGCTTTCTTT
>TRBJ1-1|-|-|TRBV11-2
CASSSLPLWGRRTTEAFF
TGTGCCAGCAGCTCTTTACCATTATGGGGGAGGAGGACGACTGAAGCTTTCTTT
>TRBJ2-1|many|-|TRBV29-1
CSGSGTPSYNEQFF
TGCAGCGGCTCCGGGACGCCCTCCTACAATGAGCAGTTCTTC
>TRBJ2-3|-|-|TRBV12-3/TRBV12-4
CASSSPLTGEGDTQYF
TGTGCCAGCAGTTCGCCCCTTACGGGGGAAGGGGATACGCAGTATTTT
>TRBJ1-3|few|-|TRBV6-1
CASSEGGGIGNTIYF
TGTGCCAGCAGTGAAGGAGGAGGGATTGGAAACACCATATATTTT
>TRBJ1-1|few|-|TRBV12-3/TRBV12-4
CASHPWVVARTEAFF
TGTGCCAGCCACCCCTGGGTAGTGGCGAGGACTGAAGCTTTCTTT
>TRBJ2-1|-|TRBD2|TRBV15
CATSRDAGELYNEQFF
TGTGCCACCAGCAGAGATGCGGGGGAGCTCTACAATGAGCAGTTCTTC
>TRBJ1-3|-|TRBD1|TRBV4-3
CASSQDLGTGLSGNTIYF
TGCGCCAGCAGCCAAGATCTCGGGACAGGTCTCTCTGGAAACACCATATATTTT
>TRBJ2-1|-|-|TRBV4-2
CASSQDWGAEQFF
TGTGCCAGCAGCCAAGATTGGGGGGCTGAGCAGTTCTTC
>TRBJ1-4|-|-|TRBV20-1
CSASFRVSEKLFF
TGCAGTGCTAGTTTCCGGGTTTCGGAAAAACTGTTTTTT
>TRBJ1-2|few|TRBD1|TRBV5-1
CASSRTGIDGYTF
TGCGCCAGCAGCCGGACAGGGATTGATGGCTACACCTTC
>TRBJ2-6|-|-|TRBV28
CASSLPGTRANVLTF
TGTGCCAGCAGTTTACCGGGGACTCGGGCCAACGTCCTGACTTTC
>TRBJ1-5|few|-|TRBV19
CASRPAAGGNQPQHF
TGTGCCAGTCGCCCGGCCGCAGGGGGCAATCAGCCCCAGCATTTT
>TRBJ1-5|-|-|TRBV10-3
CAISESMYWFNQPQHF
TGTGCCATCAGTGAGTCGATGTATTGGTTCAATCAGCCCCAGCATTTT
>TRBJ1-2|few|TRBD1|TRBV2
CASRLDRGTNYGYTF
TGTGCCAGCCGCCTGGACAGGGGCACTAACTATGGCTACACCTTC
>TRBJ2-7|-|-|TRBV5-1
CASSLSPHSSYEQYF
TGCGCCAGCAGCTTGAGTCCCCACAGCTCCTACGAGCAGTACTTC
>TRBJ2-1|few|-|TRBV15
CATSRDLFTPGQFF
TGTGCCACCAGCAGAGATCTCTTCACCCCAGGGCAGTTCTTC
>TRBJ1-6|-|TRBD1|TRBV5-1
CASSLRDRGEHSPLHF
TGCGCCAGCAGCCTAAGGGACAGGGGTGAGCATTCACCCCTCCACTTT
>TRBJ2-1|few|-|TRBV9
CASSTLYNEQFF
TGTGCCAGCAGCACCCTATACAATGAGCAGTTCTTC
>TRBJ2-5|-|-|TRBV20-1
CSARDLSGVQETQYF
TGCAGTGCTAGAGATCTTTCGGGGGTCCAAGAGACCCAGTACTTC
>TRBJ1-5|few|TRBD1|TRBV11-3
CASSSRGQGLNQPQHF
TGTGCCAGCAGCTCTCGAGGACAGGGCCTCAATCAGCCCCAGCATTTT
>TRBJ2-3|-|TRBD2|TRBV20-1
CSAFVLAGVLPQYF
TGCAGTGCCTTCGTACTAGCGGGAGTTCTCCCGCAGTATTTT